These 32 T cell receptor beta chains originate from one sample sequenced in a study of cytomegalovirus exposure and HLA in healthy donors. PCR involved 60 Vbeta and 13 Jbeta primers. This table comes from immunoSEQ multiplex PCR, and its TCRdb copy is limited to in-frame clones, with some not included. This table has 55,000 to 75,000 clones, more than 75% appearing once. Input material: PBMCs. These TCRs come from a girl aged 5-17 years in good health and CMV-seropositive.

The chain is built from TRBV5-1 and TRBJ2-1, with D perhaps matching TRBD1 (5 bases). This CDR3 is built from 14 residues. Per the germline V gene, CDR1 is SGHRS and CDR2 is YFSETQ. V was cut by 6 bases and J by 6 bases, with 16 bases left in between. The CDR3 region is CASTRQTEFNEQFF. As DNA, the CDR3 is TGCGCCAGCACCCGACAGACAGAGTTCAATGAGCAGTTCTTC.

This clone appeared a few times. The rearrangement joins TRBV4-1 to TRBJ1-1; D is unresolved. The V end lost 4 bases, the J end lost 6 bases, and 18 bases lay between the germline ends. The CDR3 length is 15 residues. Germline CDR1 MGHRA, CDR2 YSYEKL. The CDR3 reads CASSPVPLQLSEAFF. CDR3 nucleotide sequence: TGCGCCAGCAGCCCTGTTCCATTACAGCTCTCTGAAGCTTTCTTT.

This sequence joins TRBV4-1 and TRBJ2-3; 12 bases are a match to TRBD2. From germline, CDR1 is MGHRA and CDR2 YSYEKL. The CDR3 is 20 residues long. V shed 5 bases and J 4 bases; nucleotides not matched to a gene: 19. CDR3 nucleotides: TGCGCCAGCAGCTCATACTCGGGACTAGCGGGCCATGGATGGGCAGATACGCAGTATTTT. Translated, it gives CASSSYSGLAGHGWADTQYF.

V gene TRBV6-6 combines with J gene TRBJ1-3, with TRBD1 as a possible D gene (5 bases). This CDR3 region has 15 residues. The germline V gene encodes CDR1 MNHNY and CDR2 SVGAGI (reference sequence). V was shortened by 3 bases and J by 2 bases, with 11 bases between the two germline ends. For the CDR3, the DNA is TGTGCCAGCAGTTATAATGTAGGGGCTGGAAACACCATATATTTT. Encoded protein: CASSYNVGAGNTIYF.

In DNA, the CDR3 is TGCGCCAGCAGCCAAGTGAGGACAGCTTCCTACGAGCAGTACTTC. Its translation: CASSQVRTASYEQYF. The chain carries TRBV4-3 and TRBJ2-7; D is perhaps TRBD1 (6 bases). V shed 1 base and J shed 1 base, with 11 bases lying between them. The CDR3 runs 15 residues. Germline V gives CDR1 LGHNA, CDR2 YSLEER.

The genes are TRBV6-5 and TRBJ1-1, with D tentatively TRBD1 (5 bases). Germline V lookup: CDR1 MNHEY, CDR2 SVGAGI. V was pared by 6 bases and J by 4 bases, with 12 bases between. This CDR3 is 13 amino acids long. For the CDR3, the DNA is TGTGCCAGCAGGAACGACAGCCTCACTGAAGCTTTCTTT. Protein product: CASRNDSLTEAFF.

The rearrangement joins TRBV21-1 to TRBJ2-1; TRBD2, the table's D call, lacks a check against the DNA. TRBV21-1 is described as a pseudogene. CDR3 length equals 16 residues. The CDR3 region has the DNA TGTGCCAGCACCGGTATAGCGGGAAGCTCCTACAATGAGCAGTTCTTC. It is translated as CASTGIAGSSYNEQFF.

The genes are TRBV7-9 and TRBJ1-5; 7 nucleotides align to TRBD1. V lost 5 bases, J lost 1 base, and 5 bases stayed unmatched. The CDR3 totals 15 residues. From germline, CDR1 is SEHNR and CDR2 FQNEAQ (reference sequence). CDR3: CASSRWTGSNQPQHF. In DNA, the CDR3 is TGTGCCAGCAGCCGCTGGACAGGAAGCAATCAGCCCCAGCATTTT.

The chain carries TRBV7-8 and TRBJ2-3, with TRBD1 matching over 8 bases. The CDR3 has 15 amino acids. From germline, CDR1 is SGHVS and CDR2 FQNEAQ. The trim removed 1 base at V and 6 bases at J, leaving 6 bases unmatched. This chain's CDR3 is CASSLGAGGRDTQYF. The DNA of the CDR3 is TGTGCCAGCAGCTTAGGGGCAGGGGGCAGGGATACGCAGTATTTT.

The CDR3 region is CASEGQSYGYTF. The CDR3 nucleotides read TGTGCCAGCGAGGGACAGAGCTATGGCTACACCTTC. The chain uses TRBV28 and TRBJ1-2; TRBD1 matches 7 bases. The ends lost 8 bases at V and 4 bases at J; junction bases unmatched: 4. CDR3 length equals 12 residues. Germline CDR1 and CDR2: MDHEN and SYDVKM.

The chain uses TRBV11-2 and TRBJ2-1, with 12 bases that match TRBD2. In germline, CDR1 is SGHAT, CDR2 FQNNGV. Trimming removed 5 bases from V and 9 bases from J; junction bases left unmatched: 8. CDR3 size: 15 residues. The chain's CDR3 is CASSATSGSLGEQFF. In DNA form, the CDR3 reads TGTGCCAGCAGCGCGACTAGCGGGAGTTTGGGTGAGCAGTTCTTC.

The chain has TRBV11-2 and TRBJ2-1; 12 positions agree with TRBD2. There are 17 residues in the CDR3. V lost 3 bases to trimming and J lost 7 bases; unmatched junction nucleotides: 10. CDR1 is SGHAT and CDR2 is FQNNGV in the germline V gene. The CDR3 protein is CASSFYLAGGPSNEQFF. The CDR3 bases are TGTGCCAGCAGCTTTTACCTAGCGGGAGGGCCGTCAAATGAGCAGTTCTTC.

This clone was recorded only once. The chain couples TRBV30 to TRBJ2-3; 10 positions match TRBD1. The junction had 2 bases not matched to a gene; V was cut back by 0 bases and J by 2 bases. Germline V gives CDR1 GTSNPN, CDR2 SVGIG (reference sequence). The CDR3 sequence is 15 residues long. The CDR3 DNA sequence: TGTGCCTGGAGTGTGGGGACAGGGGCCACAGATACGCAGTATTTT. Amino acids: CAWSVGTGATDTQYF.

The chain employs TRBV11-2 and TRBJ2-7, with TRBD1 identical over 8 bases. Germline trimming cut 5 bases from V and 2 bases from J; bases unmatched to any gene: 14. The CDR3 totals 17 residues. The germline CDR1 and CDR2 sequences are SGHAT and FQNNGV. CDR3 sequence reads: CASSQGGWDRSTYEQYF. The CDR3 region has the DNA TGTGCCAGCAGCCAAGGGGGGTGGGACAGGTCAACCTACGAGCAGTACTTC.

The chain employs TRBV11-2 and TRBJ1-2; D is ambiguous. The CDR3 extends over 14 amino acids. Germline values: CDR1 SGHAT, CDR2 FQNNGV. The ends were cut back, 2 bases at V and 6 bases at J, with 13 bases in the middle. The DNA for the CDR3 is TGTGCCAGCAGCTTATTAACAGCCTCTGATGGCTACACCTTC. Protein: CASSLLTASDGYTF.

There are a few counts of this clone. The chain is built from TRBV6-1 and TRBJ2-4, with 10 bases that match TRBD1. The CDR3 extends over 12 amino acids. V lost 7 bases, J lost 8 bases, and 2 bases stayed unmatched. CDR1 and CDR2 from the germline V gene are MNHNS and SASEGT. CDR3 nucleotides: TGTGCCAGCACCGGGACAGGGGACATTCAGTACTTC. Amino acid sequence: CASTGTGDIQYF.

With respect to this clone: At one boundary the junction diverges from the germline segment, which might be a read error. The V and J genes are TRBV5-4 and TRBJ1-6; no reliable D call. This CDR3 comprises 12 residues. Germline CDR1 reads SGHNT; CDR2 reads YYREEE (reference sequence). The CDR3 coding sequence is TGTGCCAGCAGCGCTCCTAATTCACCCCCCCACTTT. Its protein is CASSAPNSPPHF. The full variable domain, with the rest looked up from reference TRBV5-4 and TRBJ1-6, is ETGVTQSPTHLIKTRGQQVTLRCSSQSGHNTVSWYQQALGQGPQFIFQYYREEENGRGNFPPRFSGLQFPNYSSELNVNALELDDSALYLCASSAPNSPPHFGNGTRLTVT.

The chain links TRBV21-1 to TRBJ2-2; the D call in the table, TRBD1, was not verified against the DNA. TRBV21-1 is recorded as a pseudogene. This CDR3 comprises 16 residues. The CDR3 region has the DNA TGTGCCAGCAGCAAAGATGGACAGGGAGGTTCCGGGGAGCTGTTTTTT. Protein product: CASSKDGQGGSGELFF.

This clone has a handful of counts. The V gene is TRBV14, the J gene TRBJ2-2; 7 nucleotides line up with TRBD1. J was trimmed by 5 bases and V by 4 bases; bases with no gene match: 1. Germline V lookup: CDR1 SGHDN, CDR2 FVKESK. The CDR3 totals 13 residues. CDR3 sequence: CASSRQGTGELFF. In nucleotides, the CDR3 is TGTGCCAGCAGCCGACAGGGTACCGGGGAGCTGTTTTTT.

This chain links TRBV10-3 with TRBJ2-3, with 12 bases that match TRBD2. Germline assignment: CDR1 ENHRY and CDR2 SYGVKD. The trim removed 3 bases at V and 2 bases at J, leaving 3 bases unmatched. The CDR3 contains 16 residues. CDR3 DNA sequence: TGTGCCATCAGTGATTGGACTAGCGGGAACACAGATACGCAGTATTTT. This gives the protein CAISDWTSGNTDTQYF.

The chain recombines TRBV4-1 with TRBJ2-2, with TRBD2 identical over 11 bases. This CDR3 contains 16 residues. The V and J ends lost 3 bases and 7 bases, in that order; junction bases with no gene match: 7. CDR1 and CDR2 (germline): MGHRA, YSYEKL. This CDR3 reads CASSHLAGGRSGELFF. CDR3 DNA: TGCGCCAGCAGCCATTTAGCGGGGGGGCGTAGCGGGGAGCTGTTTTTT.

This sequence joins TRBV6-5 and TRBJ2-1, with a possible D match to TRBD2 (6 bases). V lost 2 bases, J lost 7 bases, and 12 bases lay in between. This CDR3 contains 14 residues. Per germline, CDR1 MNHEY and CDR2 SVGAGI. The CDR3 DNA reads TGTGCCAGCAGTTACACAGCGGAGGGGAATGAGCAGTTCTTC. As protein: CASSYTAEGNEQFF.

The V and J genes are TRBV4-1 and TRBJ1-5; perhaps TRBD1 as D (6 bases). CDR3 length equals 14 residues. The germline V gene has CDR1 MGHRA and CDR2 YSYEKL. The V gene lost 1 base and the J gene lost 5 bases, with 9 bases spanning the gap. This CDR3 reads CASSQVDSYQPQHF. In DNA form, the CDR3 reads TGCGCCAGCAGCCAAGTGGACAGTTATCAGCCCCAGCATTTT.

The CDR3 region is CASSFSGGLREQYF. CDR3 nucleotides: TGTGCCAGCAGCTTTAGCGGGGGGCTGAGGGAGCAGTACTTC. The chain joins TRBV7-9 to TRBJ2-7, with 10 positions matching TRBD2. The V gene's germline CDR1 is SEHNR and CDR2 FQNEAQ (reference sequence). The V and J ends lost 3 bases and 7 bases, in that order; junction bases with no gene match: 6. The CDR3 totals 14 residues.

The chain recombines TRBV4-2 with TRBJ1-2; 7 nucleotides match TRBD1. The V gene end was trimmed by 0 bases and the J gene end by 4 bases; junction bases not matched to a gene: 5. CDR1 and CDR2 from the germline V gene are LGHNA and YNFKEQ. CDR3 length: 15 amino acids. In DNA form, the CDR3 reads TGTGCCAGCAGCCAAGAATGGACAGGTATCTATGGCTACACCTTC. Translating gives CASSQEWTGIYGYTF.

J is TRBJ1-5 and V is TRBV6-1; possibly TRBD1 for D (6 bases). The CDR3 is made up of 13 amino acids. Trimming removed 4 bases at V and 5 bases at J, with 9 bases between. Per germline, CDR1 MNHNS and CDR2 SASEGT. CDR3 sequence: CASSGYRDQPQHF. The CDR3 DNA reads as TGTGCCAGCAGTGGATACAGGGATCAGCCCCAGCATTTT.

This clone turned up a few times. The V and J genes are TRBV2 and TRBJ1-6; perhaps TRBD1 as D (5 bases). This CDR3 contains 13 residues. V was trimmed by 3 bases and J by 8 bases, leaving 8 bases between them. Germline V gene sequence: CDR1 SNHLY, CDR2 FYNNEI. CDR3 region: CASSDREDSPLHF. The CDR3 DNA reads TGTGCCAGCAGTGACAGGGAGGATTCACCCCTCCACTTT.

This chain links TRBV19 with TRBJ2-7, with D hard to call. CDR1 and CDR2 from the germline V gene are LNHDA and SQIVND (reference sequence). V gave up 5 bases and J gave up 2 bases, with 13 bases separating them. There are 14 residues in the CDR3. The DNA of the CDR3 is TGTGCCAGTAGTTTCCAGAGGAGTCCCTACGAGCAGTACTTC. This gives the protein CASSFQRSPYEQYF.

This clone was found a few times. This chain joins TRBV2 and TRBJ1-5, with D unresolved. The CDR3 runs to 13 residues. V lost 4 bases, J lost 4 bases, and 8 bases lay in between. Germline V gene lookup returns CDR1 SNHLY and CDR2 FYNNEI. CDR3 sequence reads: CASSGADNQPQHF. The CDR3 DNA sequence: TGTGCCAGCAGTGGGGCAGATAATCAGCCCCAGCATTTT.

The genes are TRBV7-2 and TRBJ2-7, with 11 bases aligning to TRBD2. The V gene's germline CDR1 is SGHTA and CDR2 FQGNSA. The CDR3 runs to 17 residues. J was trimmed by 5 bases and V by 5 bases; bases with no gene match: 14. CDR3 nucleotides: TGTGCCAGCAGCCCACGAGTTACTAGCGGGAGTAGCAACGAGCAGTACTTC. Its translation: CASSPRVTSGSSNEQYF.

V is TRBV5-4 and J is TRBJ1-1; D not resolved. Germline loops: CDR1 SGHNT, CDR2 YYREEE (reference sequence). This CDR3 region has 12 residues. V dropped 3 bases and J dropped 5 bases, with 8 bases sitting between them. In DNA, the CDR3 is TGTGCCAGCAGCTCCCCCGGGACTGAAGCTTTCTTT. This sequence encodes CASSSPGTEAFF.

This clone has just one count. The chain is built from TRBV7-2 and TRBJ2-7, with TRBD2 matching 7 bases. Germline lookup yields CDR1 SGHTA and CDR2 FQGNSA. With V trimmed by 0 bases and J by 0 bases, 2 bases remained unmatched. The CDR3 consists of 15 residues. The CDR3 DNA sequence: TGTGCCAGCAGCTTAGCGGGGGGGGACTCCTACGAGCAGTACTTC. This codes for CASSLAGGDSYEQYF.